This T cell receptor (beta chain) was sequenced during a study of quantifying T cell responses using KT2 cells. In the study overall: cDNA was made from DNase-treated RNA using alpha and beta constant primers. The second PCR was a qPCR stopped at a predetermined fluorescence threshold. Overall study results and limits: Counts of KT2 alpha and beta sequences rose linearly with the number of KT2 cells added. Even the lowest spike-in, about one KT2 cell per 100,000 PBMC, yielded detectable KT2 sequences.

As regards this clonotype: Its antigen is unidentified.

Each cDNA got a UMI-containing oligo ligated at its 3' end. An equimolar mix of RC1.1 and RC1.2 primed the beta chain across TRBC1 and TRBC2. TCRdb reanalysed the UMI-ligation and nested PCR reads using MiXCR and keeps one entry per CDR3 protein. The sample has about 50,000 distinct CDR3 sequences; roughly 12% are singletons. Germline CDR1 KGHSH, CDR2 LQKENI. V lost 1 base and J lost 6, with 13 bases in between. CDR3 size: 14 residues. The TCR was taken from a human donor. J is TRBJ2-7 and V is TRBV18, with D possibly TRBD1 on 5 matching bases. Sample: PBMCs spiked with cells of the T cell clone KT2. The CDR3 nucleotides read TGTGCCAGCTCACCACGTCCAGGGCCGGGCGAGCAGTACTTC. It codes for CASSPRPGPGEQYF.